Following are 13 T cell receptor beta chains from one sample sequenced in a study of CD8+ T cells in alopecia areata. Treatment of the sample: oral pan-JAK inhibitor, 5-10 mg twice daily. RNA extraction was followed by reverse transcription into cDNA, which acted as the sequencing template. Assay used: immunoSEQ multiplex PCR; TCRdb lists only in-frame clones, some missing. The sample yields about 200,000 clones, more than 30% seen once. Sequencing was performed on CD4+ T cells sorted from blood, taken at approximately week 30, from a patient treated with tofacitinib. The receptors were gathered from a human donor with alopecia areata.

The chain recombines TRBV25-1 with TRBJ2-7; TRBD1 matches at 9 bases. CDR3 size: 14 residues. Germline V CDR1 and CDR2: MGHDK, SYGVNS. Trimming cost V 6 bases and J 7 bases; bases outside gene matches: 10. CDR3 amino acids: CASRGTGHSGEQYF. The CDR3 DNA is TGTGCCAGCAGGGGGACAGGGCACTCGGGGGAGCAGTACTTC.

This chain connects TRBV6-5 to TRBJ1-1; unclear D gene. Germline lookup yields CDR1 MNHEY and CDR2 SVGAGI. Trimming took 4 bases from V and 0 from J, leaving 6 bases between them. This CDR3 spans 13 amino acids. CDR3 loop: CASSFDLNTEAFF. Written as DNA, the CDR3 is TGTGCCAGCAGTTTTGATTTGAACACTGAAGCTTTCTTT.

The gene calls are TRBV6-1 and TRBJ1-2; D unresolved. Trimming removed 6 bases from V and 2 bases from J, with 7 bases in between. The length of the CDR3 is 12 residues. In germline, CDR1 is MNHNS, CDR2 SASEGT. The CDR3 reads CASRPYNYGYTF. CDR3 nucleotide sequence: TGTGCCAGCAGACCATACAACTATGGCTACACCTTC.

A note on this clone: The germline gene is not matched at one end of the junction; a read error may be the cause. V usage is TRBV6-6 and J usage is TRBJ2-7; D possibly corresponds to TRBD1 (5 bases). The CDR3 extends over 15 amino acids. Germline CDR1 reads MNHNY; CDR2 reads SVGAGI (reference sequence). For the CDR3, the DNA is TGTGCCAGCAGTCTCCAGGGCACCCGCTCCTCCGAGCAGTACTTC. Translated: CASSLQGTRSSEQYF.

This clone appeared once. The chain employs TRBV30 and TRBJ1-2, with D possibly TRBD1 on 6 matching bases. V was pared by 2 bases and J by 6 bases, with 16 bases between. The germline CDR1 and CDR2 sequences are GTSNPN and SVGIG (reference sequence). This CDR3 spans 14 amino acids. The CDR3 DNA sequence: TGTGCCTGGAGTCTGCAGGGGCGATTCCATGGCTACACCTTC. It specifies CAWSLQGRFHGYTF.

The sample holds a few counts of this clone. The CDR3 reads CASSPTGVSGYEQYF. CDR3 coding DNA: TGTGCCAGCAGTCCAACAGGGGTCTCAGGCTACGAGCAGTACTTC. The rearrangement links TRBV2 to TRBJ2-7, with 7 bases identical to TRBD1. Trimming cost V 5 bases and J 3 bases; bases outside gene matches: 10. Germline-derived CDR1 and CDR2 are SNHLY and FYNNEI. The CDR3 sequence is 15 residues long.

This chain joins TRBV7-2 and TRBJ2-3; D not resolved. The germline V gene has CDR1 SGHTA and CDR2 FQGNSA. The CDR3 is 16 amino acids. The V end was cut by 5 bases, the J end by 0 bases, with 15 bases between. The DNA for the CDR3 is TGTGCCAGCAGCCCCCAAAAACATTCTAGCACAGATACGCAGTATTTT. Amino acids: CASSPQKHSSTDTQYF.

The J gene is TRBJ2-3, the V gene TRBV25-1; D perhaps matches TRBD2 (5 bases). Trimming pared 2 bases from V and 2 bases from J, leaving 8 bases between. Germline assignment: CDR1 MGHDK and CDR2 SYGVNS. The CDR3 is 14 residues long. The CDR3 reads CASSEEGSTDTQYF. The CDR3 DNA is TGTGCCAGCAGTGAAGAGGGTTCCACAGATACGCAGTATTTT.

This clone was picked up a small number of times. The chain uses TRBV4-1 and TRBJ2-7; D is uncertain. The CDR3 is made up of 11 amino acids. The germline gives CDR1 MGHRA, CDR2 YSYEKL. The germline V and J ends were trimmed by 3 bases and 7 bases, with 7 bases remaining between them. For the CDR3, the DNA is TGCGCCAGCAGCCATAAGGCGGAGCAGTACTTC. Translated, it gives CASSHKAEQYF.

The chain combines TRBV30 with TRBJ2-3; 14 bases are shared with TRBD2. The CDR3 is made up of 15 amino acids. CDR1 and CDR2 (germline): GTSNPN, SVGIG (reference sequence). With 5 bases clipped from V and 5 bases from J, the junction kept 6 bases outside the gene matches. CDR3 amino acids: CAWRLAGGRIDTQYF. The DNA for the CDR3 is TGTGCCTGGCGACTAGCGGGAGGGCGAATAGATACGCAGTATTTT.

The chain couples TRBV5-1 to TRBJ2-3; TRBD2 might be the D (7 bases). V was pared by 4 bases and J by 3 bases, with 18 bases between. The CDR3 totals 16 residues. CDR1 and CDR2 (germline): SGHRS, YFSETQ. CDR3 sequence reads: CASSRQAGRGTDTQYF. CDR3 nucleotides: TGCGCCAGCAGCCGTCAAGCGGGAAGGGGGACAGATACGCAGTATTTT.

This chain connects TRBV7-9 to TRBJ1-4; a weak D match, TRBD1 (6 bases). This CDR3 has 15 residues. The germline CDR1 and CDR2 sequences are SEHNR and FQNEAQ (reference sequence). The V end was cut by 6 bases, the J end by 3 bases, with 14 bases between. DNA for the CDR3: TGTGCCAGCAGGATTCTACAGGGTGCTAATGAAAAACTGTTTTTT. It translates to CASRILQGANEKLFF.

Only a few counts were recorded for this clone. This chain uses TRBV30 with TRBJ2-3, with TRBD2 identical over 12 bases. V was pared by 0 bases and J by 4 bases, with 5 bases of the junction left unmatched. Germline CDR1 is GTSNPN and CDR2 is SVGIG (reference sequence). CDR3 length: 16 amino acids. CDR3 nucleotides: TGTGCCTGGAGTGTGACTAGCGGGAGTTGGGCAGATACGCAGTATTTT. Protein sequence: CAWSVTSGSWADTQYF.